This record concerns one T cell receptor (beta chain) sequence. The antigen this receptor binds is unknown. Base quality data are lacking; no much larger clone is found one base away. This sample is part of a study of response to subunit inactivated influenza vaccine (dated by TCRdb to between 2018 and 2020). Turning to the overall study: Deep quantitative T cell receptor repertoire profiling was used in the study to track responses to a trivalent subunit inactivated influenza vaccine. General study outcomes and caveats: It was suggested by the authors that each seasonal influenza vaccination may recruit only a limited number of new T cells.

The CDR1 and CDR2 encoded by the germline V gene are MDHEN and SYDVKM. Deletion took 3 bases off V and 2 bases off J, with a span of 8 bases between the germline ends. The CDR3 holds 14 amino acids from the cysteine to the phenylalanine. Only CDR3 DNA remains: 42 bases, in frame from the first base. Library construction relied on RT-PCR. This sample was sequenced with an Illumina HiSeq 2500. The public reads were quality trimmed at Q25 with fastp and then assembled into clones with MiXCR by TCRdb, keeping productive beta chains. Entries are consolidated by CDR3 protein sequence, retaining the most common genes and DNA. This sample comprises 710,000 or so distinct CDR3 sequences, 15% to 18% of them detected only once. The ten largest clones add up to 11% of the sample.

The chain links TRBV28 with TRBJ2-1; TRBD2 is perhaps the D gene, given 6 matching bases. The specimen comprised PBMCs from blood, sampled 11 to 12 days after vaccination. The TCR was taken from a man aged 50 to 59 who received an inactivated influenza vaccine. Donor details come from another sample of the same person, matched by shared clones. CDR3 protein: CASSFRTTYNEQFF. The DNA sequence follows: TGTGCCAGCAGTTTTAGGACTACCTACAATGAGCAGTTCTTC.